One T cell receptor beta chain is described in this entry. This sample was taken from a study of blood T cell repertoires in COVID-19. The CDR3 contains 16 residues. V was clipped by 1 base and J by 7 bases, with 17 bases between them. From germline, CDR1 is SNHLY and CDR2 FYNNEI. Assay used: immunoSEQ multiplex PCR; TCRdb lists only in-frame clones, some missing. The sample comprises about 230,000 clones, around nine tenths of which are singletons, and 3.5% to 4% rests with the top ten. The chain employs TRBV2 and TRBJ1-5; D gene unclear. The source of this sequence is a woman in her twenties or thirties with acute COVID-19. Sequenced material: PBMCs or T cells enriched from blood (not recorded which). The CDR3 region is CASSEGVRQEGQPQHF. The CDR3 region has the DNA TGTGCCAGCAGTGAAGGGGTTAGGCAGGAGGGACAGCCCCAGCATTTT.